The 23 T cell receptor beta chains given below trace back to one sample, sequenced in a study of cytomegalovirus exposure and HLA in healthy donors. Use of 60 Vbeta and 13 Jbeta primers characterized the PCR. Only in-frame clones appear in the TCRdb table, and some are missing; sequencing was by immunoSEQ multiplex PCR. The data show roughly 100,000 clones, 80% seen once. Sequencing used PBMCs. The origin of the receptors is a young man in good health and CMV-seropositive.

The genes are TRBV5-1 and TRBJ2-2; 8 nucleotides align to TRBD1. Per germline, CDR1 SGHRS and CDR2 YFSETQ. The CDR3 is 12 amino acids. V was pared by 4 bases and J by 13 bases, with 6 bases of the junction left unmatched. For the CDR3, the DNA is TGCGCCAGCAGCCTTGGACAGGGTGGGCTGTTTTTT. It yields the protein CASSLGQGGLFF.

The V gene is TRBV2, the J gene TRBJ2-2, with 8 bases matching TRBD2. The CDR3 totals 14 residues. Germline V gives CDR1 SNHLY, CDR2 FYNNEI. The V and J ends lost 5 bases and 7 bases, in that order; junction bases with no gene match: 6. CDR3 sequence reads: CASSFGTSLGELFF. The DNA of the CDR3 is TGTGCCAGCAGTTTCGGGACTAGTCTCGGGGAGCTGTTTTTT.

The chain employs TRBV10-3 and TRBJ1-4, with D unclear. Trimming pared 0 bases from V and 7 bases from J, leaving 21 bases between. Germline values: CDR1 ENHRY, CDR2 SYGVKD. The CDR3 loop spans 18 amino acids. The CDR3 region has the DNA TGTGCCATCAGTGAGTCGAACGTTGGCGCGGGGATGGGTGAAAAACTGTTTTTT. This codes for CAISESNVGAGMGEKLFF.

This clone was seen only a few times. The chain couples TRBV5-5 to TRBJ2-7, with TRBD2 as a possible D gene (7 bases). Germline lookup yields CDR1 SGHKS and CDR2 YYEKEE (reference sequence). V lost 0 bases to trimming and J lost 3 bases, with 16 bases between them. The CDR3 has 16 residues. The CDR3 region is CASSLDGGAGSYEQYF. For the CDR3, the DNA is TGTGCCAGCAGCTTGGATGGGGGGGCCGGAAGCTACGAGCAGTACTTC.

CDR3 DNA sequence: TGCGCCAGCAGCTACATAGGGACTAGCGGGGGAGGCCGGGAGACCCAGTACTTC. It translates to CASSYIGTSGGGRETQYF. The chain uses TRBV5-1 and TRBJ2-5; 14 positions match TRBD2. J was trimmed by 5 bases and V by 3 bases; bases with no gene match: 12. The germline V gene has CDR1 SGHRS and CDR2 YFSETQ. This CDR3 is 18 amino acids long.

The chain couples TRBV13 to TRBJ2-3; 8 positions agree with TRBD1. Germline V lookup: CDR1 PRHDT, CDR2 FYEKMQ (reference sequence). The CDR3 has 19 amino acids. With 2 bases clipped from V and 2 bases from J, the junction kept 15 bases outside the gene matches. CDR3: CASSLSRIGQGRVTDTQYF. In nucleotides, the CDR3 is TGTGCCAGCAGCTTAAGCCGGATCGGACAGGGCCGGGTCACAGATACGCAGTATTTT.

V gene TRBV2 combines with J gene TRBJ1-5, with D possibly matching TRBD1 (6 bases). V lost 6 bases, J lost 4 bases, and 13 bases lay in between. In germline, CDR1 is SNHLY, CDR2 FYNNEI. The CDR3 runs to 14 residues. DNA of the CDR3: TGTGCCAGCAGGATACAGGGTTTGAATCAGCCCCAGCATTTT. Its translation: CASRIQGLNQPQHF.

This clone showed up just once. This chain connects TRBV11-2 to TRBJ2-1, with a weak D call TRBD2 (5 bases). The CDR3 totals 17 residues. V dropped 0 bases and J dropped 3 bases, with 15 bases sitting between them. Germline values: CDR1 SGHAT, CDR2 FQNNGV. In nucleotides, the CDR3 is TGTGCCAGCAGCTTAGACGATTGGCCCGGGAACTACAATGAGCAGTTCTTC. Encoded protein: CASSLDDWPGNYNEQFF. The complete variable domain, with remaining parts taken from reference TRBV11-2 and TRBJ2-1, reads EAGVAQSPRYKIIEKRQSVAFWCNPISGHATLYWYQQILGQGPKLLIQFQNNGVVDDSQLPKDRFSAERLKGVDSTLKIQPAKLEDSAVYLCASSLDDWPGNYNEQFFGPGTRLTVL.

This clone was seen just once. The chain uses TRBV9 and TRBJ2-7; D call uncertain. CDR3 size: 14 residues. Trimming removed 0 bases at V and 3 bases at J, with 10 bases between. The germline CDR1 and CDR2 sequences are SGDLS and YYNGEE. CDR3 sequence (DNA): TGTGCCAGCAGCGTAGGAGGCGGCCTCTACGAGCAGTACTTC. As protein: CASSVGGGLYEQYF.

V and J are TRBV6-1 and TRBJ1-6; TRBD1 matches at 8 bases. This CDR3 has 14 residues. The J segment lost 9 bases and the V segment lost 3 bases, leaving 4 bases of the junction unmatched. Germline V gene lookup returns CDR1 MNHNS and CDR2 SASEGT. CDR3 nucleotide sequence: TGTGCCAGCAGTGAGGACGGGACAGGTTCACCCCTCCACTTT. This codes for CASSEDGTGSPLHF.

Here the CDR3 DNA reads TGCGCCAGCAGCCAAGACGGCGGACTCACAGATACGCAGTATTTT. Translating it yields CASSQDGGLTDTQYF. The chain recombines TRBV4-3 with TRBJ2-3, with TRBD2 as a possible D gene (5 bases). In germline, CDR1 is LGHNA, CDR2 YSLEER. This CDR3 is built from 15 residues. The V end was cut by 0 bases, the J end by 2 bases, with 9 bases between.

This clone is a singleton in its sample. This chain joins TRBV5-3 and TRBJ1-5; TRBD1 is a possible D gene (6 bases). TRBV5-3 is known as an ORF, though its function is uncertain. The CDR3 runs to 17 residues. Trimming shortened V by 4 bases and J by 5 bases, and 22 bases separated the two germline ends. CDR3: CARSPRGTRRQDQPQHF. Written as DNA, the CDR3 is TGTGCCAGAAGCCCTAGGGGGACACGCCGGCAGGATCAGCCCCAGCATTTT.

The chain joins TRBV2 to TRBJ1-2; TRBD1 agrees at 9 bases. This CDR3 comprises 15 residues. V trimming: 6 bases; J trimming: 1 base; junction bases outside the gene matches: 6. CDR1 and CDR2 (germline): SNHLY, FYNNEI. In nucleotides, the CDR3 is TGTGCCAGCAGACTTGGACAGGGGCTTAACTATGGCTACACCTTC. Encoded protein: CASRLGQGLNYGYTF.

The V call is TRBV19, the J call TRBJ2-7, with TRBD1 matching 11 bases. From germline, CDR1 is LNHDA and CDR2 SQIVND (reference sequence). J gave up 1 base and V 8 bases, and 7 bases lay outside the gene matches. The CDR3 sequence is 15 residues long. Written as DNA, the CDR3 is TGTGCCAGTTCGGCCGGGACAGGGGGTTCCTACGAGCAGTACTTC. Protein product: CASSAGTGGSYEQYF.

This chain connects TRBV6-1 to TRBJ1-1; tentatively, D is TRBD1 (5 bases). V gave up 4 bases and J gave up 0 bases, with 9 bases separating them. CDR3 length: 14 amino acids. From germline, CDR1 is MNHNS and CDR2 SASEGT. The DNA for the CDR3 is TGTGCCAGCAGTGTGGCAGGGATGAACACTGAAGCTTTCTTT. Protein product: CASSVAGMNTEAFF.

The chain is built from TRBV19 and TRBJ2-3, with 10 bases identical to TRBD2. V shed 5 bases, J shed 4 bases, and the junction held 3 bases outside the gene matches. The CDR3 sequence is 14 residues long. Looked up from germline, CDR1 is LNHDA and CDR2 is SQIVND (reference sequence). CDR3 DNA: TGTGCCAGTAGTCTCGGACTAGCGGCAGATACGCAGTATTTT. This encodes CASSLGLAADTQYF.

Only one count was recorded for this clone. This chain connects TRBV27 to TRBJ2-7; TRBD1 aligns across 7 bases. This CDR3 has 13 residues. The trim removed 0 bases at V and 6 bases at J, leaving 2 bases unmatched. The germline gives CDR1 MNHEY, CDR2 SMNVEV (reference sequence). The CDR3 reads CASSLSTGSEQYF. In nucleotides, the CDR3 is TGTGCCAGCAGTTTATCGACAGGGTCCGAGCAGTACTTC.

The chain combines TRBV7-8 with TRBJ2-7, with D possibly matching TRBD1 (6 bases). This CDR3 has 14 amino acids. Germline-derived CDR1 and CDR2 are SGHVS and FQNEAQ. Trimming left V 5 bases short and J 2 bases short, with 13 bases between. The CDR3 nucleotides read TGTGCCAGCAGCACTCGGACAGCGCCCTACGAGCAGTACTTC. Amino acid sequence: CASSTRTAPYEQYF.

V is TRBV18 and J is TRBJ2-7; the D gene is possibly TRBD2 (6 bases). V dropped 3 bases and J dropped 7 bases, with 10 bases sitting between them. Germline V gives CDR1 KGHSH, CDR2 LQKENI. The length of the CDR3 is 12 residues. DNA of the CDR3: TGTGCCAGCTCACCCGAGGGGAGGGAGCAGTACTTC. Protein product: CASSPEGREQYF.

This chain uses TRBV7-2 with TRBJ1-2, with 8 bases lining up with TRBD1. The CDR3 consists of 13 residues. The J segment lost 7 bases and the V segment lost 5 bases, leaving 6 bases of the junction unmatched. From germline, CDR1 is SGHTA and CDR2 FQGNSA. The CDR3 DNA reads TGTGCCAGCAGCCCGGACAGGGTTATTGGCTACACCTTC. Translated, it gives CASSPDRVIGYTF. The full variable domain, in which reference TRBV7-2 and TRBJ1-2 provide the parts outside the CDR3, is GAGVSQSPSNKVTEKGKDVELRCDPISGHTALYWYRQSLGQGLEFLIYFQGNSAPDKSGLPSDRFSAERTGGSVSTLTIQRTQQEDSAVYLCASSPDRVIGYTFGSGTRLTVV.

J is TRBJ2-1 and V is TRBV5-4; the match to TRBD2 covers 13 bases. Germline V gene sequence: CDR1 SGHNT, CDR2 YYREEE (reference sequence). V gave up 2 bases and J gave up 7 bases; unmatched junction bases: 6. This CDR3 contains 16 residues. In DNA, the CDR3 is TGTGCCAGCAGCTTACCAACTAGCGGGGGGGGAAATGAGCAGTTCTTC. It encodes CASSLPTSGGGNEQFF. Full variable domain (remainder filled in from reference TRBV5-4 and TRBJ2-1): ETGVTQSPTHLIKTRGQQVTLRCSSQSGHNTVSWYQQALGQGPQFIFQYYREEENGRGNFPPRFSGLQFPNYSSELNVNALELDDSALYLCASSLPTSGGGNEQFFGPGTRLTVL.

The chain is built from TRBV4-1 and TRBJ2-2; no definite D call. The ends were cut back, 4 bases at V and 5 bases at J, with 11 bases in the middle. Germline CDR1 reads MGHRA; CDR2 reads YSYEKL. This CDR3 has 14 residues. The CDR3 region has the DNA TGCGCCAGCAGCCGGATATCGGAGACCGGGGAGCTGTTTTTT. Protein product: CASSRISETGELFF.

This clone was counted once. A junction boundary mismatches the germline segment, possibly from a read error. The sample holds other DNA sequences that translate to the same CDR3. This rearrangement joins TRBV28 to TRBJ1-1, with D tentatively TRBD1 (6 bases). This CDR3 contains 13 residues. Germline assignment: CDR1 MDHEN and CDR2 SYDVKM. The chain's CDR3 is CASSWTVNTEAFF. In DNA form, the CDR3 reads TGTGCTAGCAGTTGGACAGTGAACACTGAAGCTTTCTTT.